This TCR beta chain stems from a study of T cell responses to AZD1222 COVID-19 vaccine. Study-wide results and limits: Spike-specific TCRs gained breadth and depth after people received two AZD1222 doses.

A remark on this clone: What it binds is unknown.

Germline values: CDR1 SGHTS, CDR2 YDEGEE. CDR3 size: 12 residues. Trimming removed 5 bases from V and 7 bases from J, with 12 bases in between. Method: immunoSEQ multiplex PCR; TCRdb's copy keeps in-frame clones and lacks some. Among over 85,000 clones listed, approximately 84% were seen once. The receptor was isolated from an adult who received the AZD1222 COVID-19 vaccine. This sample comprised peripheral blood, obtained 28 days after the second AZD1222 dose. The chain carries TRBV5-8 and TRBJ1-2; D is undetermined. CDR3 coding DNA: TGTGCCAGCAGTCGTGGACGTCTTGGCTACACCTTC. Translated: CASSRGRLGYTF.